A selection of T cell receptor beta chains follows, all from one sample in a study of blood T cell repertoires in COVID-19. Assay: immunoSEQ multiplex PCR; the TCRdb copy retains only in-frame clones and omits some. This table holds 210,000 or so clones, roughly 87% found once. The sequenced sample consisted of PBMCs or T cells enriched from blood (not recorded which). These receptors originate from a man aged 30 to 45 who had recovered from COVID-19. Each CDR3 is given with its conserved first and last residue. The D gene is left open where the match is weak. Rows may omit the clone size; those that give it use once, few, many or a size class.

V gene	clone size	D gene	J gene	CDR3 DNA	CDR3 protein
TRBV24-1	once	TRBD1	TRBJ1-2	TGTGCCACCAGTGATAAAGACAGGGATGGCTACACCTTC	CATSDKDRDGYTF
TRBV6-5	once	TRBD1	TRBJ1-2	TGTGCCAGCAGTCCCAGGGGGGTAACCTATGGCTACACCTTC	CASSPRGVTYGYTF
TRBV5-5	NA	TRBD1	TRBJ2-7	TGTGCCAGCAGATCCGGACAGGGTCTCTACGAGCAGTACTTC	CASRSGQGLYEQYF
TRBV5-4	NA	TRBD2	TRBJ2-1	TGTGCCAGCAGCTCCCGTGGTAGCGGGGGCCCAGGGTGGAATGAGCAGTTCTTC	CASSSRGSGGPGWNEQFF
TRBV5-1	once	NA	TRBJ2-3	TGCGCCAGCAACGAAGATACTACAGATACGCAGTATTTT	CASNEDTTDTQYF
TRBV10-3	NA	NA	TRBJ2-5	TGTGCCATGTCTCAGGGAGGAGAGACCCAGTACTTC	CAMSQGGETQYF
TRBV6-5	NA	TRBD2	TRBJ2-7	TGTGCCAGCAGTTACCTTAGCGGGTACTCCTACGAGCAGTACTTC	CASSYLSGYSYEQYF
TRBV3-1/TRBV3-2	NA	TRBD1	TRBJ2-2	TGTGCCAGCCGGGCAACAGGGGGGACCGGGGAGCTGTTTTTT	CASRATGGTGELFF
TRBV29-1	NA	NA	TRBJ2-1	TGCAGCCACCCGGGGACTTACTCCTACAATGAGCAGTTCTTC	CSHPGTYSYNEQFF
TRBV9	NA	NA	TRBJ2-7	TGTGCCAGCAGCGTAGATCCAGCGGTCTACGAGCAGTACTTC	CASSVDPAVYEQYF
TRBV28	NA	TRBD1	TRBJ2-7	TGTGCCAGCAGTTTATTGGGGACAGGGGGCTCCTACGAGCAGTACTTC	CASSLLGTGGSYEQYF
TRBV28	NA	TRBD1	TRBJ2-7	TGTGCCAGCAGTTCAGACACAGGGGTCTACGAGCAGTACTTC	CASSSDTGVYEQYF
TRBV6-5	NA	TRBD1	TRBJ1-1	TGTGCCAGCAGTTACCGAGGGGGCTCCTTTGCCACTGAAGCTTTCTTT	CASSYRGGSFATEAFF
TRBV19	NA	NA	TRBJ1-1	TGTGCCAGCACAGACAGATGGAACACTGAAGCTTTCTTT	CASTDRWNTEAFF
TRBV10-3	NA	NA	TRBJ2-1	TGTGCCATCAGTGAAGAACTAGCCTACAATGAGCAGTTCTTC	CAISEELAYNEQFF
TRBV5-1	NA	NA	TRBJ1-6	TGCGCCAGCAGCTTGGACGGCTATAATTCACCCCTCCACTTT	CASSLDGYNSPLHF
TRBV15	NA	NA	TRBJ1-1	TGTGCCACCAGCAGAGAGAAAAGCTATATGACAGGAAACACTGAAGCTTTCTTT	CATSREKSYMTGNTEAFF
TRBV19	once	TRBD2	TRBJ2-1	TGTGCCAGTATGGGACTAGCGGGCGTTGAGCAGTTCTTC	CASMGLAGVEQFF
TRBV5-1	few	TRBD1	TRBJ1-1	TGCGCCAGCGGAACAGGGGACGGGAACACTGAAGCTTTCTTT	CASGTGDGNTEAFF
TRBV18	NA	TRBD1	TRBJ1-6	TGTGCCAGCTCTGTACAGGGGGACCAGTCACCCCTCCACTTT	CASSVQGDQSPLHF
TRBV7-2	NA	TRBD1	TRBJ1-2	TGTGCCAGCAGCTTAGGGGACAGTGGCGCCTTC	CASSLGDSGAF
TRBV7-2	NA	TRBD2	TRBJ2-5	TGTGCCAGCAGCTTAGGAGGGACTAGCGGTAAAGAGACCCAGTACTTC	CASSLGGTSGKETQYF